The rows below give T cell receptor beta chains drawn from one sample of a study of T cells in Graves' hyperthyroidism and ophthalmopathy. TCRdb passed the multiplex PCR reads through MiXCR, listing each CDR3 protein once. The profile shows about 350,000 distinct CDR3 sequences, roughly 13% of them singletons. Input material: blood. The receptors were sampled from a young woman with Graves' hyperthyroidism. Each CDR3 is given with its conserved first and last residue. The order of the fields is V gene, J gene, clone size, CDR3 protein. Not all rows give a size; the values are once, few, many and, for expanded clones, a class.

TRBV9	TRBJ2-7	few	CASSVDGLASNEQYF
TRBV7-9	TRBJ2-2	few	CASSLDSIWSNTGELFF
TRBV14	TRBJ2-7	few	CASSPSWGYEQYF
TRBV3-2	TRBJ2-7	NA	CASSQDLPRLGEQYF
TRBV2	TRBJ1-1	many	CATGAGTGGSEAFF
TRBV20-1	TRBJ1-5	many	CSAGNSGYGGLNQPQHF
TRBV30	TRBJ2-7	NA	CAWRGQESSYEQYF
TRBV18	TRBJ2-7	many	CASSDHTSSGREQYF
TRBV6-2/TRBV6-3	TRBJ2-7	few	CASSSLGATSSYEQYF
TRBV7-3	TRBJ2-1	few	CASSLMGLAGVGEQFF
TRBV28	TRBJ2-1	many	CASSLGHPGEQFF
TRBV10-3	TRBJ1-5	many	CAISDSMGAGQPQHF
TRBV29-1	TRBJ1-1	many	CSVDRGATEAFF
TRBV6-1	TRBJ2-7	many	CASSESDPRDRGLYEQYF
TRBV27	TRBJ2-7	NA	CASSSTTWAQGAYEQYF
TRBV24-1	TRBJ2-1	NA	CAKTSVSYNEQFF
TRBV5-6	TRBJ2-5	NA	CASKGGDRGLTLGLETQYF
TRBV4-2	TRBJ2-7	NA	CASSQDWLAGGNEQYF
TRBV18	TRBJ1-6	NA	CASSPGAENSPLHF
TRBV5-5	TRBJ1-6	NA	CASSLVWPVSPLHF
TRBV6-9	TRBJ1-2	NA	CASSSRQDSSYGYTF
TRBV20-1	TRBJ2-7	many	CSASPNDPGKSSYEQYF
TRBV5-1	TRBJ1-1	NA	CASSQRAGTEAFF